This T cell receptor beta chain was found in a study of T-cell memory formation after mild COVID-19. General study findings and limits: Day 37-peaking second-wave clones had unconfirmed SARS-CoV-2 specificity.

Constant-segment primers and 5'RACE yielded cDNA libraries for TCR alpha and TCR beta, each carrying sample barcodes and UMIs. One entry per CDR3 protein, called by TCRdb with MiXCR from the 5' RACE reads. The sample holds some 330,000 distinct CDR3 sequences; under 25% are singletons and the top ten take roughly an eighth. CDR1 and CDR2 from the germline V gene are DFQATT and SNEGSKA (reference sequence). The CDR3 covers 14 residues. The ends were cut back, 0 bases at V and 6 bases at J, with 13 bases in the middle. As concerns this clonotype: What it binds is unknown.

The chain links TRBV20-1 to TRBJ2-3; D gene unclear. Sequencing was carried out using PBMCs or a T cell subset sorted from them (not recorded which). The TCR comes from an adult woman who had mild COVID-19 (a few samples of this study predate the infection). Cell type and time point are not known. As DNA, the CDR3 is TGCAGTGCTAGAGATCGTTGGGGTTACGATACGCAGTATTTT. Translation: CSARDRWGYDTQYF.